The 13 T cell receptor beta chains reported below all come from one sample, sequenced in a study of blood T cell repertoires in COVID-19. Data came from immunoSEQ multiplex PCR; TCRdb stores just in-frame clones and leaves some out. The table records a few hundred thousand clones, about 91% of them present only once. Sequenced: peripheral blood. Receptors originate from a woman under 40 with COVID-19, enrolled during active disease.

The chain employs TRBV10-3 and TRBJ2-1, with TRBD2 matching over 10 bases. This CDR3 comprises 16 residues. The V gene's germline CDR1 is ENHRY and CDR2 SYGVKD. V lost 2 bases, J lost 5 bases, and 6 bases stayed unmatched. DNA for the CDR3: TGTGCCATCAGTGAGAGCGGGGGGGCCTCAGACAATGAGCAGTTCTTC. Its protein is CAISESGGASDNEQFF.

In DNA form, the CDR3 reads TGTGCCAGCAGCTTAGTCTCGACTGATAACTATGGCTACACCTTC. Translating gives CASSLVSTDNYGYTF. This sequence joins TRBV7-8 and TRBJ1-2; no clear D. CDR3 size: 15 residues. V gave up 1 base and J gave up 1 base, with 10 bases separating them. CDR1 and CDR2 from the germline V gene are SGHVS and FQNEAQ.

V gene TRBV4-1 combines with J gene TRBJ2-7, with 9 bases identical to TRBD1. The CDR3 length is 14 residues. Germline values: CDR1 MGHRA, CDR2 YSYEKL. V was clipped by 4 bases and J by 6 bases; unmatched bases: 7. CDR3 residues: CASSPTDRGGEQYF. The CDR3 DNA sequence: TGCGCCAGCAGCCCCACAGACAGGGGGGGCGAGCAGTACTTC.

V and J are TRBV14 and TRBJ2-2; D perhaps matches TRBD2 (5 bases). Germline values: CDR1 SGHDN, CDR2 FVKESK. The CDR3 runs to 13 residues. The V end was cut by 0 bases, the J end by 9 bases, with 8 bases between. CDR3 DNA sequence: TGTGCCAGCAGCCAAGAGGCTAGCTGGGAGCTGTTTTTT. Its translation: CASSQEASWELFF. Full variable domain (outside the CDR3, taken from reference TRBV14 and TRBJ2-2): EAGVTQFPSHSVIEKGQTVTLRCDPISGHDNLYWYRRVMGKEIKFLLHFVKESKQDESGMPNNRFLAERTGGTYSTLKVQPAELEDSGVYFCASSQEASWELFFGEGSRLTVL.

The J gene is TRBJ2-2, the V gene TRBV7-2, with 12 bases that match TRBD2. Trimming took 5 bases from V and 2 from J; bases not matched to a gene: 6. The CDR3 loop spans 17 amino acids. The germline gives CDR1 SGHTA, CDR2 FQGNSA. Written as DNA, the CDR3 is TGTGCCAGCAGCCTTCTAGCGGGGGGGCTTAACACCGGGGAGCTGTTTTTT. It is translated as CASSLLAGGLNTGELFF.

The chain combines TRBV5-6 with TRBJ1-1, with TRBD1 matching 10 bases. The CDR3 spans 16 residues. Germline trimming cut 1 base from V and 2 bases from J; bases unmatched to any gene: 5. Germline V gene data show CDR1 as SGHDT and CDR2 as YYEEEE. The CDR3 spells CASSLLGTGANTEAFF. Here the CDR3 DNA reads TGTGCCAGCAGCTTGTTAGGGACAGGGGCCAACACTGAAGCTTTCTTT.

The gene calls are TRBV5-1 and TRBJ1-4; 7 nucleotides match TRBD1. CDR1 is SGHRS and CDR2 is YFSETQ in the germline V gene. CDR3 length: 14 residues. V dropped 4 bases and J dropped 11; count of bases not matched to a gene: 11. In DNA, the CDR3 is TGCGCCAGCAGCGCCGGGACAGCGATGAAGAAACTGTTTTTT. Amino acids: CASSAGTAMKKLFF.

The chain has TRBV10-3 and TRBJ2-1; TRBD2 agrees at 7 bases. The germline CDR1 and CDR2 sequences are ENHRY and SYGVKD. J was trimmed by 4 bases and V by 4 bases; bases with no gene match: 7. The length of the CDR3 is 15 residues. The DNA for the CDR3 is TGTGCCATCAGTGGCCTCTTGGGGGGGTACAATGAGCAGTTCTTC. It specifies CAISGLLGGYNEQFF.

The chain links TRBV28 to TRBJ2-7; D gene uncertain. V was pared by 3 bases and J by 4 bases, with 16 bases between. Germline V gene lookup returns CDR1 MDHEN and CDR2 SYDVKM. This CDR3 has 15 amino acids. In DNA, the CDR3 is TGTGCCAGCAGTTTCCACCCCGGCAGAGGATACGAGCAGTACGTC. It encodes CASSFHPGRGYEQYV.

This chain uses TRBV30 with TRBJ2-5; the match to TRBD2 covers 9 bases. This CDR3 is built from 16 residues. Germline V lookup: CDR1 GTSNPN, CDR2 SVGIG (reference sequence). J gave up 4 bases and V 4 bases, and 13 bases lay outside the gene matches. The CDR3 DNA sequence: TGTGCCTGGAAGGATAGCGGGGGTGACCGTGGAGAGACCCAGTACTTC. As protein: CAWKDSGGDRGETQYF.

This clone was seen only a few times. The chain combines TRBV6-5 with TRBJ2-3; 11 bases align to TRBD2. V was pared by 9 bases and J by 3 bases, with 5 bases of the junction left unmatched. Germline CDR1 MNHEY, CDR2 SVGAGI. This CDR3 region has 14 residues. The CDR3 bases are TGTGCCAGTGATAGCGGGGGGGGGACAGATACGCAGTATTTT. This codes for CASDSGGGTDTQYF.

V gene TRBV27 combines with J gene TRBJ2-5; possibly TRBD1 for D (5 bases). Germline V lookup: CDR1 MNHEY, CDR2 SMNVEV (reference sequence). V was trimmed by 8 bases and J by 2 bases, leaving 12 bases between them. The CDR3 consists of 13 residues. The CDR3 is CASAWTFQETQYF. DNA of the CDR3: TGTGCCAGCGCTTGGACATTTCAAGAGACCCAGTACTTC.

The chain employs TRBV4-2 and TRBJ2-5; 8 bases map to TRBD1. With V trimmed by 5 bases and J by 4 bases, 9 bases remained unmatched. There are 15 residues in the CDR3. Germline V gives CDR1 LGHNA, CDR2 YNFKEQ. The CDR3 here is CASSYLDRGGETQYF. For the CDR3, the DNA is TGTGCCAGCAGCTACCTTGACAGGGGTGGAGAGACCCAGTACTTC.